Below are 3 T cell receptor beta chains sequenced from a single sample in a study of blood T cell repertoires in COVID-19. Clones were sequenced by immunoSEQ multiplex PCR, and TCRdb holds only the in-frame ones, with some missing. This table holds tens of thousands of clones, about 86% found once. Sample: peripheral blood. These receptors all come from a man aged 40-49 years with COVID-19, enrolled during active disease.

Of note for this clone: The junction differs from germline at one of its ends, possibly a read error. The rearrangement links TRBV3-1 (or the pseudogene TRBV3-2) to TRBJ2-3; 10 positions match TRBD2. This CDR3 spans 17 amino acids. The germline CDR1 and CDR2 sequences are LGHDT and YNNKEL (reference sequence). CDR3 DNA sequence: TGTGCCAGCACCCAACGGCTAGCGGGGGATCGAACAGATACGCAGTATTTT. Translating it yields CASTQRLAGDRTDTQYF.

This chain connects TRBV28 to TRBJ1-5; D gene ambiguous. CDR3 length: 15 amino acids. CDR1 is MDHEN and CDR2 is SYDVKM in the germline V gene. V was trimmed by 1 base and J by 5 bases, leaving 12 bases between them. The chain's CDR3 is CASSLSATGDQPQHF. In DNA form, the CDR3 reads TGTGCCAGCAGTTTATCTGCGACCGGGGATCAGCCCCAGCATTTT. Based on the CDR3 plus reference TRBV28 and TRBJ1-5, the full variable domain is DVKVTQSSRYLVKRTGEKVFLECVQDMDHENMFWYRQDPGLGLRLIYFSYDVKMKEKGDIPEGYSVSREKKERFSLILESASTNQTSMYLCASSLSATGDQPQHFGDGTRLSIL.

CDR3 region: CASSGGSPYNNEQFF. The CDR3 DNA reads as TGTGCCAGCAGCGGAGGGAGTCCCTACAACAATGAGCAGTTCTTC. V gene TRBV9 combines with J gene TRBJ2-1; D may be TRBD2 (5 bases). The V gene's germline CDR1 is SGDLS and CDR2 YYNGEE. V dropped 3 bases and J dropped 5 bases, with 15 bases sitting between them. This CDR3 has 15 residues.